The entry below describes one TCR beta chain. CDR3 size: 16 residues. J gave up 1 base and V 10 bases, and 12 bases lay outside the gene matches. CDR1 and CDR2 from the germline V gene are MDHEN and SYDVKM. The data originate from a study of T cell responses to AZD1222 COVID-19 vaccine. Study-wide background: Whether given at about 4 or about 12 weeks, second doses were pooled.

The method was immunoSEQ multiplex PCR; TCRdb's version includes in-frame clones alone and lacks a portion of them. In the table there are more than 95,000 clones, more than 80% of which are singletons. V and J are TRBV28 and TRBJ1-2; 10 bases map to TRBD1. This clonotype originated in an adult in good health. The sample here was peripheral blood, taken on day 0 of AZD1222 vaccination. The DNA of the CDR3 is TGTGCCACCCCCCGCGGGGACAGGGGATTTAACTATGGCTACACCTTC. Protein sequence: CATPRGDRGFNYGYTF.